The 17 T cell receptor beta chains presented below share a single source sample, sequenced in a study of cytomegalovirus exposure and HLA in healthy donors. The PCR made use of 60 Vbeta and 13 Jbeta primers. Measured with immunoSEQ multiplex PCR; TCRdb has only the in-frame clones, and not every one. The data show approximately 170,000 clones, around 79% seen once. Sequenced sample: PBMCs. The origin of the receptors is a male donor in good health and CMV-seropositive.

Remarks on this clone: One junction end disagrees with the germline gene, perhaps due to a read error. V is TRBV7-7 and J is TRBJ2-7, with 8 bases matching TRBD1. The CDR3 covers 13 residues. Looked up from germline, CDR1 is SSHAT and CDR2 is FNYEAQ (reference sequence). CDR3 sequence: CASSLDRGYEQYF. DNA for the CDR3: TGTGCTAGCAGCTTAGACAGGGGCTACGAGCAGTACTTC.

The chain couples TRBV2 to TRBJ1-5; D is perhaps TRBD1 (5 bases). In germline, CDR1 is SNHLY, CDR2 FYNNEI. The CDR3 contains 14 residues. V dropped 7 bases and J dropped 3 bases, with 13 bases sitting between them. As DNA, the CDR3 is TGTGCCAGCAACGTTGTGGGGCCCAATCAGCCCCAGCATTTT. Its protein product is CASNVVGPNQPQHF.

V is TRBV30 and J is TRBJ1-4, with TRBD1 as a possible D gene (5 bases). The ends were cut back, 2 bases at V and 8 bases at J, with 12 bases in the middle. Germline V gene sequence: CDR1 GTSNPN, CDR2 SVGIG (reference sequence). The CDR3 loop spans 13 amino acids. The CDR3 nucleotides are TGTGCCTGGAGTCGTCAGGGTGGCGAAAAACTGTTTTTT. This translates into CAWSRQGGEKLFF.

This sequence joins TRBV6-1 and TRBJ1-2; D is unclear. Trimming shortened V by 6 bases and J by 6 bases, and 20 bases separated the two germline ends. Germline lookup yields CDR1 MNHNS and CDR2 SASEGT. The CDR3 spans 15 residues. The CDR3 sequence is CASSQLGPGRDGYTF. CDR3 DNA sequence: TGTGCCAGCAGCCAACTAGGACCTGGACGCGATGGCTACACCTTC.

This chain joins TRBV4-1 and TRBJ1-4; D is unresolved. The length of the CDR3 is 16 residues. In germline, CDR1 is MGHRA, CDR2 YSYEKL. Deletions cut 3 bases from V and 0 bases from J, with 11 bases between. Here the CDR3 reads CASSQGYSPTNEKLFF. CDR3 DNA: TGCGCCAGCAGCCAGGGCTACAGCCCAACTAATGAAAAACTGTTTTTT.

J is TRBJ2-5 and V is TRBV4-1; perhaps TRBD1 as D (5 bases). The V end was cut by 0 bases, the J end by 1 base, with 9 bases between. Per germline, CDR1 MGHRA and CDR2 YSYEKL. This CDR3 is built from 15 residues. The DNA of the CDR3 is TGCGCCAGCAGCCAAGACAGGGCCACCCAAGAGACCCAGTACTTC. This encodes CASSQDRATQETQYF.

The chain is built from TRBV6-1 and TRBJ1-3; 8 nucleotides match TRBD1. The CDR3 is made up of 17 amino acids. Germline V gene data show CDR1 as MNHNS and CDR2 as SASEGT. V dropped 4 bases and J dropped 0; count of bases not matched to a gene: 8. CDR3 amino acids: CASSVTGGGNSGNTIYF. CDR3 sequence (DNA): TGTGCCAGCAGTGTTACAGGGGGTGGAAACTCTGGAAACACCATATATTTT.

The V and J genes are TRBV5-6 and TRBJ2-7, with 7 bases aligning to TRBD1. There are 16 residues in the CDR3. In germline, CDR1 is SGHDT, CDR2 YYEEEE. V lost 3 bases, J lost 2 bases, and 11 bases stayed unmatched. The CDR3 sequence: CASSSISDRETYEQYF. The CDR3 DNA sequence: TGTGCCAGCAGCTCTATATCCGACAGGGAAACCTACGAGCAGTACTTC.

The chain links TRBV5-8 to TRBJ1-1; TRBD1 matches at 12 bases. With V trimmed by 3 bases and J by 6 bases, 6 bases remained unmatched. CDR1 and CDR2 (germline): SGHTS, YDEGEE. The CDR3 runs to 15 residues. The CDR3 region is CASSWGTGGEAEAFF. For the CDR3, the DNA is TGTGCCAGCAGCTGGGGGACAGGGGGCGAAGCTGAAGCTTTCTTT.

This sequence joins TRBV6-5 and TRBJ1-6, with TRBD1 matching 7 bases. From germline, CDR1 is MNHEY and CDR2 SVGAGI. J lost 6 bases, V lost 5 bases, and 7 bases had no gene match. This CDR3 is 15 amino acids long. CDR3 nucleotide sequence: TGTGCCAGCAGTCCCGACAGGGTCCTTAATTCACCCCTCCACTTT. It is translated as CASSPDRVLNSPLHF.

This clone was seen only a few times. The CDR3 DNA follows: TGTGCCAGCAGCTTTGACAGGGTAAATTCACCCCTCCACTTT. It is translated as CASSFDRVNSPLHF. The gene calls are TRBV7-9 and TRBJ1-6; 7 nucleotides match TRBD1. This CDR3 has 14 amino acids. The germline CDR1 and CDR2 sequences are SEHNR and FQNEAQ (reference sequence). V was clipped by 3 bases and J by 7 bases; unmatched bases: 3. The variable domain in full, with the rest retrieved from reference TRBV7-9 and TRBJ1-6, is DTGVSQNPRHKITKRGQNVTFRCDPISEHNRLYWYRQTLGQGPEFLTYFQNEAQLEKSRLLSDRFSAERPKGSFSTLEIQRTEQGDSAMYLCASSFDRVNSPLHFGNGTRLTVT.

The V gene is TRBV30, the J gene TRBJ1-4; D may be TRBD1 (6 bases). From germline, CDR1 is GTSNPN and CDR2 SVGIG (reference sequence). With 2 bases removed from V and 6 bases from J, the gap between germline ends came to 13 bases. This CDR3 contains 14 residues. The CDR3 loop reads CAWSPRGAYEKLFF. CDR3 bases: TGTGCCTGGAGTCCACGGGGGGCGTATGAAAAACTGTTTTTT.

The rearrangement joins TRBV4-1 to TRBJ1-4; D is unresolved. The CDR3 spans 14 residues. Germline CDR1 reads MGHRA; CDR2 reads YSYEKL. V dropped 4 bases and J dropped 5 bases, with 11 bases sitting between them. The CDR3 here is CASSPRTGNEKLFF. The CDR3 nucleotides are TGCGCCAGCAGCCCTCGGACGGGAAATGAAAAACTGTTTTTT.

In DNA, the CDR3 is TGTGCCAGCAGCCCCCCCGGGGGGCTCTACGAGCAGTACTTC. It specifies CASSPPGGLYEQYF. This rearrangement joins TRBV13 to TRBJ2-7; D is possibly TRBD2 (7 bases). Between the trimmed V and J ends, which lost 5 bases and 3 bases, there was a span of 14 bases. Germline V CDR1 and CDR2: PRHDT, FYEKMQ (reference sequence). The CDR3 is 14 residues long.

J is TRBJ2-2 and V is TRBV5-4, with D maybe TRBD1 (6 bases). Trimming took off 4 bases at V and 7 bases at J, with 8 bases between the two ends. Germline loops: CDR1 SGHNT, CDR2 YYREEE (reference sequence). The CDR3 is 12 residues long. Here the CDR3 DNA reads TGTGCCAGCAGCCGGACAGTCGGGGAGCTGTTTTTT. Translating it yields CASSRTVGELFF.

This chain joins TRBV6-1 and TRBJ2-2, with 7 bases identical to TRBD2. The CDR3 is 14 amino acids. Germline CDR1 is MNHNS and CDR2 is SASEGT. The V gene end was trimmed by 8 bases and the J gene end by 2 bases; junction bases not matched to a gene: 5. The CDR3 loop reads CASGRGSNTGELFF. The CDR3 DNA sequence: TGTGCCAGCGGGCGGGGGAGCAACACCGGGGAGCTGTTTTTT.

The chain couples TRBV6-5 to TRBJ1-5; 9 bases line up with TRBD1. The CDR3 is 14 amino acids. J lost 3 bases, V lost 6 bases, and 3 bases had no gene match. CDR1 and CDR2 from the germline V gene are MNHEY and SVGAGI. CDR3: CASSGTGPNQPQHF. CDR3 sequence (DNA): TGTGCCAGCAGCGGGACAGGGCCCAATCAGCCCCAGCATTTT.